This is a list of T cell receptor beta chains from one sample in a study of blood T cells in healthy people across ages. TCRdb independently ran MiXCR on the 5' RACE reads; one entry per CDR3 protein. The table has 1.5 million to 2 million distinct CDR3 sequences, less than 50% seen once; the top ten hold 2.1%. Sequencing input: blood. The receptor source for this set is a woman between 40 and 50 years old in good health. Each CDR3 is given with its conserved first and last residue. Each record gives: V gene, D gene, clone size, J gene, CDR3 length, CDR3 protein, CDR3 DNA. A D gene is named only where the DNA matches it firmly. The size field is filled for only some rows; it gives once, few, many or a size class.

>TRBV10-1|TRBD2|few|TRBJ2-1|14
CASSIAGDGNEQFF
TGCGCCAGCAGTATAGCGGGGGACGGCAATGAGCAGTTCTTC
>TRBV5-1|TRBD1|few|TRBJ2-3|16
CASSLRATGVSDTQYF
TGCGCCAGCAGCTTACGAGCGACAGGGGTTTCGGATACGCAGTATTTT
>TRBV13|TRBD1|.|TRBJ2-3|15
CASSSGSIRGDTQYF
TGTGCCAGCAGCTCGGGCAGTATCAGGGGGGATACGCAGTATTTT
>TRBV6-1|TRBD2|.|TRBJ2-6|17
CASSEILGGSGANVLTF
TGTGCCAGCAGTGAAATTCTGGGGGGGTCCGGGGCCAACGTCCTGACTTTC
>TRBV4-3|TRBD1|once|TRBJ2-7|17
CASSQGLPGQITYEQYF
TGCGCCAGCAGCCAAGGATTACCGGGACAGATCACCTACGAGCAGTACTTC
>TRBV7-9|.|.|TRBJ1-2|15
CASSFEYPANYGYTF
TGTGCCAGCAGCTTCGAGTATCCAGCTAACTATGGCTACACCTTC
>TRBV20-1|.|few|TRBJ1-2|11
CSARGQYGYTF
TGCAGTGCTAGAGGACAGTATGGCTACACCTTC
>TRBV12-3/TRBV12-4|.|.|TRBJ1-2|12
CASSFEFYGYTF
TGTGCCAGCAGTTTTGAGTTTTATGGCTACACCTTC
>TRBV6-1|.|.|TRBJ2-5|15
CASKGQPTYQETQYF
TGTGCCAGCAAAGGACAGCCGACGTACCAAGAGACCCAGTACTTC
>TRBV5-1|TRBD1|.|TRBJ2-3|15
CASSRSGTDQGAQYF
TGCGCCAGCAGCCGGTCCGGGACAGATCAGGGGGCGCAGTATTTT
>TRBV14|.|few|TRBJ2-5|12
CASSQDLKTQYF
TGTGCCAGCAGCCAAGATTTAAAGACCCAGTACTTC
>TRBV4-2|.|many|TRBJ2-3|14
CASSQGRSTDTQYF
TGTGCCAGCAGCCAAGGCAGGAGCACAGATACGCAGTATTTT
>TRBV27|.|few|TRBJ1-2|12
CASSLSTFGYTF
TGTGCCAGCAGTTTATCCACATTTGGCTACACCTTC
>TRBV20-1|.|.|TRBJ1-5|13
CSASDGTNQPQHF
TGCAGTGCTAGTGACGGCACCAATCAGCCCCAGCATTTT
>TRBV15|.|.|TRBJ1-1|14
CATSRAFWNTEAFF
TGTGCCACCAGCAGAGCCTTTTGGAACACTGAAGCTTTCTTT
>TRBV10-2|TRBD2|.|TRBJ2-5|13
CASRQLAEETQYF
TGCGCCAGCAGGCAGCTAGCGGAAGAGACCCAGTACTTC
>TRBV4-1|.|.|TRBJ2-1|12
CASSQDTHEQFF
TGCGCCAGCAGCCAAGACACCCATGAGCAGTTCTTC
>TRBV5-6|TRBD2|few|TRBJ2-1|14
CASSPISGGAEQFF
TGTGCCAGCAGCCCCATTAGCGGGGGGGCTGAGCAGTTCTTC
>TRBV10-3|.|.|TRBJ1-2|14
CAISDTGANYGYTF
TGTGCCATCAGTGACACAGGAGCTAACTATGGCTACACCTTC
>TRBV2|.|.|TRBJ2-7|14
CASSEERQRYEQYF
TGTGCCAGCAGTGAAGAAAGGCAGAGATACGAGCAGTACTTC
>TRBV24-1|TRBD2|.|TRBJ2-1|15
CATSEGGGAYNEQFF
TGTGCCACCAGTGAGGGCGGGGGGGCCTACAATGAGCAGTTCTTC
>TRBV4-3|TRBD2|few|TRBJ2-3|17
CASSQDYASGVTDTQYF
TGCGCCAGCAGCCAAGATTACGCTAGCGGGGTCACAGATACGCAGTATTTT
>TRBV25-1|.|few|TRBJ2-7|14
CASSESGDNYEQYF
TGTGCCAGCAGTGAATCCGGGGACAACTACGAGCAGTACTTC
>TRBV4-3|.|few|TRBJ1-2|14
CASSQAPGLDGYTF
TGCGCCAGCAGCCAAGCTCCCGGGTTAGACGGCTACACCTTC
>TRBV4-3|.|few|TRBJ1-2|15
CASSQDESSSYGYTF
TGCGCCAGCAGCCAAGATGAGAGCAGCTCCTATGGCTACACCTTC
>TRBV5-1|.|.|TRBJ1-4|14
CASSFGTHNEKLFF
TGCGCCAGCAGCTTCGGGACACACAATGAAAAACTGTTTTTT
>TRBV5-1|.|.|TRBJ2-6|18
CASSLQGSVSSGANVLTF
TGCGCCAGCAGCTTGCAGGGTTCCGTGAGCTCTGGGGCCAACGTCCTGACTTTC
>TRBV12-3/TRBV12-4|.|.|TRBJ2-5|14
CASSLYPGGETQYF
TGTGCCAGCAGTTTATATCCAGGGGGGGAGACCCAGTACTTC
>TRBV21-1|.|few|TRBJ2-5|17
CASSKGDRPVPQETQYF
TGTGCCAGCAGCAAGGGGGACAGGCCGGTTCCCCAAGAGACCCAGTACTTC
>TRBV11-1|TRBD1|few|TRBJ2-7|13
CASSGTGLYEQYF
TGTGCCAGCAGCGGGACAGGGCTCTACGAGCAGTACTTC
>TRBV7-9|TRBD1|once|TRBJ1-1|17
CASSPQGQGALNTEAFF
TGTGCCAGCAGCCCCCAGGGACAGGGGGCGTTGAACACTGAAGCTTTCTTT
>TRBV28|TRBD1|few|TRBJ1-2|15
CASSSGQGAHYGYTF
TGTGCCAGCAGTTCGGGACAGGGGGCTCACTATGGCTACACCTTC
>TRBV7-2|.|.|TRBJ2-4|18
CTSSLWGEGRGGKNIQYF
TGTACCAGCAGCTTATGGGGCGAGGGCAGGGGTGGCAAAAACATTCAGTACTTC
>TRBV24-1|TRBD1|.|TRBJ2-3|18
CATSDRTPGQGELDTQYF
TGTGCCACCAGTGATCGTACTCCGGGACAGGGGGAGTTAGATACGCAGTATTTT
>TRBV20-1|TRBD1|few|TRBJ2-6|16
CSATGDRDSGANVLTF
TGCAGTGCTACGGGTGACAGGGACTCTGGGGCCAACGTCCTGACTTTC